Each of the 2 T cell receptor beta chains below was sequenced from the same sample in a study of shared T cell receptors in the human thymus (dated by TCRdb to about 2021). The library relied on the immunoSEQ multiplex PCR assay. Sourced from immuneACCESS, this table was stored by TCRdb with only in-frame sequences that have V and J called. A share of the clones is absent; for the studies checked, an unresolved V gene accounts for under half, and the remainder has no known explanation. For this sample there are some 700,000 clones; more than 75% appear just once. The ten largest clones represent over 0.008% of the sample. The same sample was also studied in work on human thymus T cells.

The sequenced sample was thymocytes. The receptors were sampled from a boy less than two years old with a congenital heart defect. Donor details come from another sample of the same person, matched by shared clones.

This chain uses TRBV29-1 with TRBJ1-1; perhaps TRBD1 as D (5 bases). The germline V gene has CDR1 SQVTM and CDR2 ANQGSEA. The CDR3 runs to 16 residues. Trimming took 0 bases from V and 1 from J, leaving 15 bases between them. This CDR3 is CSVEEVGRVPNTEAFF. The CDR3 DNA sequence: TGCAGCGTTGAAGAGGTAGGCAGGGTGCCGAACACTGAAGCTTTCTTT.

The rearrangement uses TRBV6-1 and TRBJ2-7; D unclear. Trimming removed 3 bases from V and 2 bases from J, with 14 bases in between. This CDR3 spans 15 amino acids. CDR1 is MNHNS and CDR2 is SASEGT in the germline V gene. The CDR3 DNA sequence: TGTGCCAGCAGTGAGGTTCCGTCCAGAACCTACGAGCAGTACTTC. Encoded protein: CASSEVPSRTYEQYF.